A selection of T cell receptor beta chains follows, all from one sample in a study of Graves' ophthalmopathy and Graves' hyperthyroidism. TCRdb called the multiplex PCR reads again in MiXCR, with one record for every CDR3 protein. Among under 350,000 distinct CDR3 sequences, around a sixth were seen once, and the ten largest hold approximately 13%. Sequenced: peripheral blood. These receptors originate from an adult man with Graves' ophthalmopathy. CDR3s include the opening cysteine and the closing phenylalanine or tryptophan. Each record gives: CDR3 DNA, CDR3 protein, CDR3 length, V gene, clone size, J gene, D gene. A D gene is named only where the DNA matches it firmly. Some rows have no size entry. The others give once, few or many, or a class for an expanded clone.

TGTGCCTGGAGTGTAGTACGTCACGAGCAGTACTTC | CAWSVVRHEQYF | 12 | TRBV30 | many | TRBJ2-7 | -
TGCAGTGCCCTGCTAAGGCCCCCTGGGGGAGGCTACACCTTC | CSALLRPPGGGYTF | 14 | TRBV20-1 | few | TRBJ1-2 | -
TGCGCCAGCAGCTGGGGGACTAGCGGGATAGTCGGGGAGCTGTTTTTT | CASSWGTSGIVGELFF | 16 | TRBV5-1 | - | TRBJ2-2 | TRBD2
TGTGCCACCAGCAGAGTTCGCCGCGCCGGAGGGATGTCTGGCTACACCTTC | CATSRVRRAGGMSGYTF | 17 | TRBV15 | many | TRBJ1-2 | -
TGTGCCAGTAGTATCCCACAACAGGGGAACACTGAAGCTTTCTTT | CASSIPQQGNTEAFF | 15 | TRBV19 | many | TRBJ1-1 | -
TGTGCCAGCAGTTTAGCAGGTCAGGTCCCTGAAGCTTTCTTT | CASSLAGQVPEAFF | 14 | TRBV27 | many | TRBJ1-1 | -
TGTGCCAGCAGCTTACTACTGGGAGGAGGCACTGAAGCTTTCTTT | CASSLLLGGGTEAFF | 15 | TRBV7-6 | - | TRBJ1-1 | -
TGCAGTCCGACAAAACAGGGTCATAGGTACGAGCAGTACTTC | CSPTKQGHRYEQYF | 14 | TRBV20-1 | - | TRBJ2-7 | -
TGTGCCAGCAGTCCGAGGGACAGGGATTTCGAGCAGTACTTC | CASSPRDRDFEQYF | 14 | TRBV7-6 | many | TRBJ2-7 | TRBD1
TGTGCCAGTTCCGTGGGACTTCAGCACGAGCAGTACTTC | CASSVGLQHEQYF | 13 | TRBV19 | many | TRBJ2-7 | -
TGTGCCAGCAGCGCCCCGGGACAGGGGAAAGAGACCCAGTACTTC | CASSAPGQGKETQYF | 15 | TRBV9 | many | TRBJ2-5 | TRBD1
TGCAGTGCTAGAGACAGGGACAGGGGAAACTATGGCTACACCTTC | CSARDRDRGNYGYTF | 15 | TRBV20-1 | many | TRBJ1-2 | TRBD1
TGTGCCAGCAGTTACTGGGGGGCGCTTGGCACCGGGGAGCTGTTTTTT | CASSYWGALGTGELFF | 16 | TRBV6-5 | many | TRBJ2-2 | -
TGCGCCTCAGGGTACTCTGGGGCCAACGTCCTGACTTTC | CASGYSGANVLTF | 13 | TRBV24-1 | many | TRBJ2-6 | -
TGTGCCAGCAGTTACGCAGGGTACACCGGGGAGCTGTTTTTT | CASSYAGYTGELFF | 14 | TRBV6-5 | many | TRBJ2-2 | -
TGTGCCAGCAGCCGTAGCGGGTACTACGAGCAGTACTTC | CASSRSGYYEQYF | 13 | TRBV28 | many | TRBJ2-7 | TRBD2
TGCAGCGGACAGTTTTACGACGAGCAGTACTTC | CSGQFYDEQYF | 11 | TRBV29-1 | - | TRBJ2-7 | -
TGTGCCAGCAGCTTAGGCCGGGACACCGGGGAGCTGTTTTTT | CASSLGRDTGELFF | 14 | TRBV7-2 | many | TRBJ2-2 | -
TGTGCCTGGAGAGAGCATAGGAACTCACCCCTCCACTTT | CAWREHRNSPLHF | 13 | TRBV30 | many | TRBJ1-6 | -
TGTGCCAGCAGTATGGTCCCCGGACTAGCGGGACCCTACGAGCAGTACTTC | CASSMVPGLAGPYEQYF | 17 | TRBV28 | many | TRBJ2-7 | TRBD2
TGCGCCAGCAGCAGTAGACGTCGTCAAGAGACCCAGTACTTC | CASSSRRRQETQYF | 14 | TRBV4-1 | - | TRBJ2-5 | -
TGTGCCAGCAGCCAAGTGGCTTCCCTCTCCTACGAGCAGTACTTC | CASSQVASLSYEQYF | 15 | TRBV3-1 | many | TRBJ2-7 | -
TGTGCCAGCAGCCACCCAGGGGAAGCAACCGAGCAGTACTTC | CASSHPGEATEQYF | 14 | TRBV4-2 | many | TRBJ2-7 | -
TGTGCCAGCAGCAGGATACCGGGACAGGGGTTTGGCTACACCTTC | CASSRIPGQGFGYTF | 15 | TRBV5-7 | many | TRBJ1-2 | TRBD1